The TCR beta chain under discussion was sequenced for a study of human T cells and chemical hapten exposure. This clonotype has ten or more counts. Under the authors' procedure: Sampled TCR counts reached a median of around 89,000 per sample, with values ranging from 23,224 to 690,600. TCRdb ran MiXCR on the RACE reads and lists one entry per CDR3 protein. V and J calls and clone size were set by TCRdb, not the authors. This sample has around 47,000 distinct CDR3 sequences, with approximately 4% found just once. Time point defined: healthy volunteer bleed at 6 weeks. Researchers extracted total RNA from unfractionated whole blood. This TCR was recovered from a human donor in good health. Some clones in this sample may be carry-over from other donors' samples. The sequencing sample was made of whole blood.

The CDR3 spells CASSLTQAYEQYF. CDR3 bases: TGTGCCAGCAGTTTAACACAGGCCTACGAGCAGTACTTC. The chain combines TRBV12-3 or TRBV12-4 with TRBJ2-7; D might be TRBD1 (5 bases). Trimming took 2 bases from V and 2 from J, leaving 7 bases between them. The CDR3 loop spans 13 amino acids.